One sample yielded the 14 T cell receptor beta chains listed below, sequenced in a study of blood T cell repertoires in COVID-19. Libraries were prepared by immunoSEQ multiplex PCR; TCRdb keeps only in-frame clonotypes and omits some of them. This sample has about 200,000 clones, with almost 85% found just once. Sequences were obtained from peripheral blood. These receptors all stem from a woman aged 65 to 85 with active or convalescent COVID-19.

CDR3 bases: TGTGCCAGCAGCTTAGGAAGAGGGAGGGACCATGAGCAGTTCTTC. It codes for CASSLGRGRDHEQFF. V usage is TRBV11-2 and J usage is TRBJ2-1, with TRBD2 identical over 7 bases. After removal of 1 base from V and 8 bases from J, the junction contained 8 bases not matched to a gene. This CDR3 has 15 residues. In germline, CDR1 is SGHAT, CDR2 FQNNGV. The full variable domain, its missing parts supplied by reference TRBV11-2 and TRBJ2-1, is EAGVAQSPRYKIIEKRQSVAFWCNPISGHATLYWYQQILGQGPKLLIQFQNNGVVDDSQLPKDRFSAERLKGVDSTLKIQPAKLEDSAVYLCASSLGRGRDHEQFFGPGTRLTVL.

The chain recombines TRBV7-9 with TRBJ2-7, with unresolved D. Germline V CDR1 and CDR2: SEHNR, FQNEAQ (reference sequence). V was shortened by 7 bases and J by 5 bases, with 12 bases between the two germline ends. The CDR3 has 12 residues. The CDR3 DNA follows: TGTGCCAGCACCCGCACGGAGAACGAGCAGTACTTC. It is translated as CASTRTENEQYF.

The chain links TRBV11-2 to TRBJ2-3; possible D gene TRBD2, 6 bases. Germline CDR1 and CDR2: SGHAT and FQNNGV. This CDR3 has 15 amino acids. The V end was cut by 2 bases, the J end by 11 bases, with 20 bases between. CDR3 protein: CASSLLGSGVKGQYF. For the CDR3, the DNA is TGTGCCAGCAGCTTATTGGGTAGCGGAGTAAAAGGGCAGTATTTT.

This clone was observed at least ten times. The chain joins TRBV11-3 to TRBJ2-3; D uncertain. The CDR3 spans 13 residues. Germline V gene lookup returns CDR1 SGHNT and CDR2 YENEEA. Trimming took 4 bases from V and 3 from J, leaving 8 bases between them. The DNA of the CDR3 is TGTGCCAGCAGCTCCGTAACTACAGATACGCAGTATTTT. It encodes CASSSVTTDTQYF.

The genes are TRBV19 and TRBJ2-7; D is possibly TRBD1 (5 bases). V was cut by 6 bases and J by 2 bases, with 11 bases left in between. The germline CDR1 and CDR2 sequences are LNHDA and SQIVND (reference sequence). The CDR3 consists of 13 residues. The chain's CDR3 is CASRKGQAYEQYF. The CDR3 DNA reads TGTGCCAGTAGGAAGGGGCAGGCCTACGAGCAGTACTTC.

This chain joins TRBV19 and TRBJ2-2, with D perhaps matching TRBD1 (5 bases). Germline V gene sequence: CDR1 LNHDA, CDR2 SQIVND (reference sequence). V lost 8 bases to trimming and J lost 8 bases, with 15 bases between them. The CDR3 is 13 residues long. CDR3 residues: CASHQGFEGELFF. CDR3 in DNA: TGTGCCAGTCATCAGGGATTCGAAGGGGAGCTGTTTTTT.

The V gene is TRBV18, the J gene TRBJ1-1, with D possibly being TRBD1 (6 bases). Trimming left V 6 bases short and J 2 bases short, with 10 bases between. The CDR3 sequence is 13 residues long. Germline V gene lookup returns CDR1 KGHSH and CDR2 LQKENI. The CDR3 region has the DNA TGTGCCAGCTCTGGGGGGGGCAACACTGAAGCTTTCTTT. This sequence encodes CASSGGGNTEAFF.

The CDR3 DNA sequence: TGTGCCAGCACCCCAGGGCAGGGAGGCTACGAGCAGTACTTC. Amino acid sequence: CASTPGQGGYEQYF. The gene calls are TRBV3-1 (or the pseudogene TRBV3-2) and TRBJ2-7, with a possible D match to TRBD2 (6 bases). CDR1 LGHDT and CDR2 YNNKEL come from the germline V gene (reference sequence). The CDR3 runs to 14 residues. V shed 7 bases and J shed 3 bases, with 16 bases lying between them.

The chain joins TRBV15 to TRBJ1-1, with D perhaps matching TRBD1 (5 bases). The V gene's germline CDR1 is LNHNV and CDR2 YYDKDF (reference sequence). Trimming removed 0 bases at V and 2 bases at J, with 13 bases between. This CDR3 has 16 amino acids. In DNA, the CDR3 is TGTGCCACCAGCAGAGATGTGACAGTATCTAACACTGAAGCTTTCTTT. Translated, it gives CATSRDVTVSNTEAFF.

V usage is TRBV6-5 and J usage is TRBJ1-2, with unresolved D. This CDR3 is built from 11 residues. Deletions cut 6 bases from V and 8 bases from J, with 10 bases between. Germline V gene data show CDR1 as MNHEY and CDR2 as SVGAGI. The CDR3 protein is CASSRTGGYTF. The CDR3 bases are TGTGCCAGCAGCCGAACCGGGGGCTACACCTTC.

This clone was observed once. The V call is TRBV28, the J call TRBJ2-1; unclear D gene. Germline V gene data show CDR1 as MDHEN and CDR2 as SYDVKM. Between the trimmed V and J ends, which lost 3 bases and 0 bases, there was a span of 6 bases. The CDR3 sequence is 14 residues long. The CDR3 bases are TGTGCCAGCAGTTTTCTCAGCTCCTACAATGAGCAGTTCTTC. Encoded protein: CASSFLSSYNEQFF.

CDR3 nucleotides: TGTGCCAGCAGTAAGGAGACCGGGACAGGGACCTTGCACGAGCAGTACTTC. Translated, it gives CASSKETGTGTLHEQYF. This chain joins TRBV27 and TRBJ2-7; TRBD1 aligns across 9 bases. Per the germline V gene, CDR1 is MNHEY and CDR2 is SMNVEV (reference sequence). CDR3 length: 17 amino acids. V dropped 5 bases and J dropped 5; count of bases not matched to a gene: 16.

The rearrangement uses TRBV6-2 or TRBV6-3 and TRBJ1-4; D ambiguous. The CDR3 length is 12 residues. The V and J ends lost 4 bases and 8 bases respectively, with 8 bases between them. Germline V lookup: CDR1 MNHEY, CDR2 SVGEGT. CDR3 region: CASSSQYEKLFF. CDR3 nucleotides: TGTGCCAGCAGTTCGCAGTACGAAAAACTGTTTTTT.

The chain combines TRBV29-1 with TRBJ1-1; weak D call: TRBD1 (6 bases). Germline CDR1 SQVTM, CDR2 ANQGSEA. Trimming left V 4 bases short and J 1 base short, with 13 bases between. The CDR3 is 14 residues long. CDR3 DNA sequence: TGCAGCGTTGTTTCCGGGACACAGAACACTGAAGCTTTCTTT. This sequence encodes CSVVSGTQNTEAFF.